Below are 32 T cell receptor beta chains sequenced from a single sample in a study of beta chain features in type 1 diabetes. Sequenced material consisted of expressed TCRB transcripts (all of the isolated RNA was reverse transcribed). Data came from immunoSEQ multiplex PCR; TCRdb stores just in-frame clones and leaves some out. The sample holds 400,000 to 550,000 clones, about an eighth seen once. Specimen: naive CD4+ T cells from blood. The receptors derive from a woman aged 18-29 years in good health.

The table lists this clone with a few counts. The V and J genes are TRBV5-1 and TRBJ2-5; tentative D call: TRBD1 (6 bases). The CDR3 contains 13 residues. Germline CDR1 and CDR2: SGHRS and YFSETQ. V was shortened by 7 bases and J by 1 base, with 11 bases between the two germline ends. CDR3 sequence (DNA): TGCGCCAGCCAGTCGACAGGCCAAGAGACCCAGTACTTC. This gives the protein CASQSTGQETQYF.

This clone was picked up a small number of times. V usage is TRBV7-3 and J usage is TRBJ1-1, with D maybe TRBD1 (6 bases). V was trimmed by 2 bases and J by 4 bases, leaving 8 bases between them. This CDR3 has 13 residues. Germline lookup yields CDR1 SGHTA and CDR2 FQGTGA. The CDR3 bases are TGTGCCAGCAGCTTACAGGGGAGCACTGAAGCTTTCTTT. Amino acid sequence: CASSLQGSTEAFF.

This clone was seen more than once but under ten times. For the CDR3, the DNA is TGCAGCGTTCTTCATCAAGAGACCCAGTACTTC. It codes for CSVLHQETQYF. This chain links TRBV29-1 with TRBJ2-5; D gene unclear. V was trimmed by 5 bases and J by 2 bases, leaving 6 bases between them. The CDR3 has 11 amino acids. Germline V gene sequence: CDR1 SQVTM, CDR2 ANQGSEA.

For this clone: Other DNA sequences within the sample encode an identical CDR3. The chain couples TRBV18 to TRBJ2-5; the D gene is possibly TRBD1 (5 bases). V was clipped by 0 bases and J by 1 base, with 6 bases between them. There are 14 residues in the CDR3. Germline lookup yields CDR1 KGHSH and CDR2 LQKENI. CDR3 sequence: CASSPPQGQETQYF. Written as DNA, the CDR3 is TGTGCCAGCTCACCACCGCAGGGCCAAGAGACCCAGTACTTC.

In this sample, this clone turned up a few times. The chain couples TRBV7-3 to TRBJ2-2, with no clear D. The V gene lost 4 bases and the J gene lost 7 bases, with 10 bases spanning the gap. Per the germline V gene, CDR1 is SGHTA and CDR2 is FQGTGA. The CDR3 has 13 amino acids. The CDR3: CASSSHSDGELFF. In DNA, the CDR3 is TGTGCCAGCAGCTCCCACTCAGACGGGGAGCTGTTTTTT.

This clone was seen more than once but under ten times. One end of the junction does not line up with germline, which may come from a read error. CDR3 protein: CASSLLVSNNEQFF. CDR3 sequence (DNA): TGTGCCAGCAGCCTGTTAGTCTCCAACAATGAGCAGTTCTTC. J is TRBJ2-1 and V is TRBV14; D is unclear. The germline gives CDR1 SGHDN, CDR2 FVKESK. CDR3 length equals 14 residues.

A few counts support this clone. J is TRBJ2-2 and V is TRBV7-2; D gene uncertain. Per germline, CDR1 SGHTA and CDR2 FQGNSA. This CDR3 has 16 residues. With 6 bases removed from V and 5 bases from J, the gap between germline ends came to 19 bases. In DNA form, the CDR3 reads TGTGCCAGCAGGTCCCCGGGTTCTACTTTAACCGGGGAGCTGTTTTTT. As protein: CASRSPGSTLTGELFF.

This rearrangement joins TRBV6-5 to TRBJ1-4, with a tentative D call TRBD1 (6 bases). V was shortened by 7 bases and J by 8 bases, with 11 bases between the two germline ends. Germline V lookup: CDR1 MNHEY, CDR2 SVGAGI. The CDR3 runs 12 residues. In DNA form, the CDR3 reads TGTGCCAGCAAAACAGGGCGCGAAAAACTGTTTTTT. Its translation is CASKTGREKLFF.

This clone appeared a few times. The genes are TRBV7-2 and TRBJ2-7; no definite D call. Germline CDR1 SGHTA, CDR2 FQGNSA. CDR3 length: 15 residues. Trimming took 5 bases from V and 2 from J, leaving 16 bases between them. CDR3 nucleotide sequence: TGTGCCAGCAGCCTCGGTCCTCAACTGGCCTACGAGCAGTACTTC. It is translated as CASSLGPQLAYEQYF.

This clone was counted only a few times. The chain has TRBV7-9 and TRBJ2-2; D unresolved. This CDR3 is built from 15 residues. The V gene lost 5 bases and the J gene lost 2 bases, with 12 bases spanning the gap. Germline CDR1 is SEHNR and CDR2 is FQNEAQ (reference sequence). CDR3 sequence (DNA): TGTGCCAGCAGCCCCCTCGGACGCAACACCGGGGAGCTGTTTTTT. It is translated as CASSPLGRNTGELFF.

This clone was counted only a few times. J is TRBJ1-5 and V is TRBV9; D is unresolved. V lost 4 bases and J lost 5, with 16 bases in between. The germline gives CDR1 SGDLS, CDR2 YYNGEE. The CDR3 consists of 15 residues. The CDR3 sequence is CASSSRGLTYQPQHF. CDR3 in DNA: TGTGCCAGCAGCTCCAGAGGGTTAACGTATCAGCCCCAGCATTTT.

This clone was counted only a few times. The chain recombines TRBV28 with TRBJ2-1, with D unresolved. Germline-derived CDR1 and CDR2 are MDHEN and SYDVKM. This CDR3 has 16 amino acids. Trimming removed 5 bases from V and 0 bases from J, with 14 bases in between. The DNA for the CDR3 is TGTGCCAGCAGTCCCCGAGCGCGGAGCTCCTACAATGAGCAGTTCTTC. Translating it yields CASSPRARSSYNEQFF. Looking up the rest from reference TRBV28 and TRBJ2-1 gives the full variable domain: DVKVTQSSRYLVKRTGEKVFLECVQDMDHENMFWYRQDPGLGLRLIYFSYDVKMKEKGDIPEGYSVSREKKERFSLILESASTNQTSMYLCASSPRARSSYNEQFFGPGTRLTVL.

The rearrangement uses TRBV2 and TRBJ1-1; D possibly corresponds to TRBD1 (5 bases). This CDR3 region has 14 residues. V lost 4 bases, J lost 4 bases, and 13 bases lay in between. Germline CDR1 and CDR2: SNHLY and FYNNEI. In DNA, the CDR3 is TGTGCCAGCAGTGGACAGTCAAGTCCCACTGAAGCTTTCTTT. Residues: CASSGQSSPTEAFF.

The V gene is TRBV30, the J gene TRBJ2-5; D is unclear. Gene TRBJ2-7 matches the end of the DNA better, so the J call may be wrong. This CDR3 has 15 amino acids. The germline gives CDR1 GTSNPN, CDR2 SVGIG (reference sequence). The CDR3 DNA reads as TGTGCCTGGAGTGTGGGTCAAGAGAGCTCCTACGAGCAGTACTTC. Amino acid sequence: CAWSVGQESSYEQYF.

There are a few counts of this clone. The chain uses TRBV7-9 and TRBJ2-5, with D uncertain. The germline CDR1 and CDR2 sequences are SEHNR and FQNEAQ (reference sequence). The CDR3 is made up of 13 amino acids. The V and J ends lost 5 bases and 5 bases respectively, with 12 bases between them. The CDR3 nucleotides are TGTGCCAGCAGCCTCCTACATGGTGAGACCCAGTACTTC. Translation gives CASSLLHGETQYF.

This chain joins TRBV7-2 and TRBJ1-3; 7 bases are shared with TRBD1. The J segment lost 5 bases and the V segment lost 5 bases, leaving 6 bases of the junction unmatched. This CDR3 has 14 amino acids. Germline V gene sequence: CDR1 SGHTA, CDR2 FQGNSA. CDR3 region: CASSAGTVRNTIYF. CDR3 coding DNA: TGTGCCAGCAGCGCCGGGACAGTAAGAAACACCATATATTTT.

The CDR3 region is CASIGRGMSSYNEQFF. Written as DNA, the CDR3 is TGTGCCAGCATAGGGCGGGGGATGTCCTCCTACAATGAGCAGTTCTTC. V and J are TRBV7-9 and TRBJ2-1; 7 nucleotides line up with TRBD2. Germline V lookup: CDR1 SEHNR, CDR2 FQNEAQ (reference sequence). J was trimmed by 0 bases and V by 7 bases; bases with no gene match: 9. There are 16 residues in the CDR3.

J is TRBJ2-4 and V is TRBV9; maybe TRBD1 (6 bases). V shed 0 bases and J shed 7 bases, with 11 bases lying between them. This CDR3 spans 14 amino acids. Germline V gene data show CDR1 as SGDLS and CDR2 as YYNGEE. CDR3 sequence (DNA): TGTGCCAGCAGCGTAGGCAGGGGCAGCAACATTCAGTACTTC. The encoded protein is CASSVGRGSNIQYF.

The chain recombines TRBV9 with TRBJ2-1; possibly TRBD1 for D (6 bases). Germline assignment: CDR1 SGDLS and CDR2 YYNGEE. This CDR3 is built from 15 residues. V lost 0 bases and J lost 4, with 11 bases in between. The CDR3 region is CASSVDTGPYNEQFF. The CDR3 DNA follows: TGTGCCAGCAGCGTAGATACAGGGCCATACAATGAGCAGTTCTTC.

This clone came up once. The chain has TRBV15 and TRBJ2-7; D call uncertain. V lost 0 bases, J lost 6 bases, and 12 bases lay in between. CDR1 and CDR2 from the germline V gene are LNHNV and YYDKDF (reference sequence). The CDR3 contains 14 residues. The CDR3: CATSREYTPSEQYF. CDR3 bases: TGTGCCACCAGCAGAGAATACACACCTAGCGAGCAGTACTTC.

The chain couples TRBV7-9 to TRBJ1-2; 8 nucleotides line up with TRBD1. This CDR3 contains 15 residues. With 5 bases clipped from V and 6 bases from J, the junction kept 11 bases outside the gene matches. CDR1 is SEHNR and CDR2 is FQNEAQ in the germline V gene (reference sequence). For the CDR3, the DNA is TGTGCCAGCAGCAGGACCGGGACAGGAAGGGATGGCTACACCTTC. Translating it yields CASSRTGTGRDGYTF.

A few counts support this clone. The genes are TRBV15 and TRBJ2-3; D remains unclear. Trimming cost V 8 bases and J 3 bases, with 9 bases left between them. The CDR3 length is 12 residues. Germline loops: CDR1 LNHNV, CDR2 YYDKDF (reference sequence). The CDR3 DNA reads TGTGCCACCCGCGGACGGACAGATACGCAGTATTTT. Residues: CATRGRTDTQYF.

The sample holds a few counts of this clone. The chain couples TRBV5-6 to TRBJ2-1, with TRBD2 as a possible D gene (6 bases). The CDR3 loop spans 16 amino acids. V lost 0 bases, J lost 3 bases, and 13 bases lay in between. The germline V gene has CDR1 SGHDT and CDR2 YYEEEE. The CDR3 DNA sequence: TGTGCCAGCAGCTTGGGAAGTGGAGCGGGCTACAATGAGCAGTTCTTC. Protein sequence: CASSLGSGAGYNEQFF.

The gene calls are TRBV6-1 and TRBJ2-2; 9 bases align to TRBD1. CDR3 size: 18 residues. Germline V gene sequence: CDR1 MNHNS, CDR2 SASEGT. J gave up 6 bases and V 4 bases, and 15 bases lay outside the gene matches. CDR3 sequence (DNA): TGTGCCAGCAGTGCCTCGGTATTTGCGGGACAGGGATCCGGGGAGCTGTTTTTT. As protein: CASSASVFAGQGSGELFF.

This sequence joins TRBV18 and TRBJ2-1, with TRBD2 matching over 7 bases. V lost 0 bases, J lost 10 bases, and 12 bases stayed unmatched. This CDR3 comprises 16 residues. Germline lookup yields CDR1 KGHSH and CDR2 LQKENI. The CDR3 DNA sequence: TGTGCCAGCTCACCACCCTCGGGGGGTCCAGGACGGGAGCAGTTCTTC. This sequence encodes CASSPPSGGPGREQFF.

The chain employs TRBV25-1 and TRBJ2-6, with D perhaps matching TRBD1 or TRBD2 (5 bases each). V dropped 4 bases and J dropped 4 bases, with 11 bases sitting between them. CDR3 length: 15 amino acids. CDR1 and CDR2 from the germline V gene are MGHDK and SYGVNS. The CDR3 protein is CASSGGTWGANVLTF. DNA for the CDR3: TGTGCCAGCAGTGGTGGGACGTGGGGGGCCAACGTCCTGACTTTC.

This clone came up a few times. This chain joins TRBV5-1 and TRBJ2-1; 13 bases match TRBD2. Per the germline V gene, CDR1 is SGHRS and CDR2 is YFSETQ. The CDR3 contains 16 residues. J was trimmed by 7 bases and V by 3 bases; bases with no gene match: 7. The CDR3 is CASSSGLAGAGNEQFF. CDR3 bases: TGCGCCAGCAGCTCTGGACTAGCGGGAGCTGGAAATGAGCAGTTCTTC.

This clone has only a few counts. This rearrangement joins TRBV5-1 to TRBJ2-7; TRBD2 agrees at 10 bases. This CDR3 has 15 residues. V lost 5 bases, J lost 0 bases, and 5 bases stayed unmatched. Germline loops: CDR1 SGHRS, CDR2 YFSETQ. CDR3 in DNA: TGCGCCAGCAGGGAGACTAGCGGGCCCTCCTACGAGCAGTACTTC. As protein: CASRETSGPSYEQYF.

This clone was counted between two and nine times. The CDR3 protein is CATQSVTEAFF. The DNA of the CDR3 is TGTGCCACCCAGTCCGTCACTGAAGCTTTCTTT. This chain connects TRBV2 to TRBJ1-1; D remains ambiguous. This CDR3 spans 11 amino acids. Trimming pared 10 bases from V and 4 bases from J, leaving 10 bases between. The germline V gene encodes CDR1 SNHLY and CDR2 FYNNEI.

This clone was counted ten times or more. The sample carries other DNA sequences with the same CDR3. This sequence joins TRBV7-9 and TRBJ2-4; no definite D call. Germline CDR1 and CDR2: SEHNR and FQNEAQ (reference sequence). CDR3 length equals 12 residues. Trimming stripped 0 bases from V and 3 bases from J, with 0 bases between. Written as DNA, the CDR3 is TGTGCCAGCAGCTTAGCCAAAAACATTCAGTACTTC. Amino acid sequence: CASSLAKNIQYF.

This chain joins TRBV15 and TRBJ2-3; TRBD1 matches at 8 bases. After removal of 3 bases from V and 1 base from J, the junction contained 15 bases not matched to a gene. Germline CDR1 is LNHNV and CDR2 is YYDKDF (reference sequence). The CDR3 has 19 residues. CDR3 coding DNA: TGTGCCACCAGCAGCCATGGGCCCGGAACGACAGGGGGCACAGATACGCAGTATTTT. Encoded protein: CATSSHGPGTTGGTDTQYF. The full variable domain, in which reference TRBV15 and TRBJ2-3 provide the parts outside the CDR3, is DAMVIQNPRYQVTQFGKPVTLSCSQTLNHNVMYWYQQKSSQAPKLLFHYYDKDFNNEADTPDNFQSRRPNTSFCFLDIRSPGLGDTAMYLCATSSHGPGTTGGTDTQYFGPGTRLTVL.

This chain connects TRBV29-1 to TRBJ2-1; D might be TRBD1 or TRBD2, each matching 5 bases. The CDR3 is made up of 14 amino acids. V was cut by 3 bases and J by 4 bases, with 13 bases left in between. Per the germline V gene, CDR1 is SQVTM and CDR2 is ANQGSEA. The CDR3 DNA is TGCAGCGTTGAGTCGGGGACGCATTACAATGAGCAGTTCTTC. Translated, it gives CSVESGTHYNEQFF.